Listed here are 9 T cell receptor beta chains from one sample, sequenced in a study of T cells in Graves' hyperthyroidism and ophthalmopathy. Regions amplified from RNA transcripts were the TCR beta CDR3 regions. The HTBI primer set drove a first-round RT-PCR of the TCR CDR3. MiXCR was run by TCRdb on the multiplex PCR reads, yielding one entry per CDR3 protein. The table lists roughly 380,000 distinct CDR3 sequences, under 20% of them singletons. Sequencing was done on a sample of blood. These receptors originate from a woman between 18 and 29 years old with Graves' hyperthyroidism.

The table lists this clonotype with a count of one. This rearrangement joins TRBV14 to TRBJ2-7; a weak D match, TRBD1 (6 bases). The V end lost 2 bases, the J end lost 5 bases, and 13 bases lay between the germline ends. Germline V gene lookup returns CDR1 SGHDN and CDR2 FVKESK. The CDR3 covers 14 residues. The CDR3 loop reads CASSQLIEGDEQYF. CDR3 coding DNA: TGTGCCAGCAGCCAACTCATCGAGGGGGACGAGCAGTACTTC. The full variable domain, its missing parts supplied by reference TRBV14 and TRBJ2-7, is EAGVTQFPSHSVIEKGQTVTLRCDPISGHDNLYWYRRVMGKEIKFLLHFVKESKQDESGMPNNRFLAERTGGTYSTLKVQPAELEDSGVYFCASSQLIEGDEQYFGPGTRLTVT.

V usage is TRBV28 and J usage is TRBJ2-7; no firm D call. Germline CDR1 and CDR2: MDHEN and SYDVKM. The CDR3 length is 13 residues. Trimming left V 3 bases short and J 5 bases short, with 11 bases between. DNA for the CDR3: TGTGCCAGCAGTTTTTCGGGCCGCCACGAGCAGTACTTC. This translates into CASSFSGRHEQYF.

V is TRBV7-3 and J is TRBJ1-2; D call uncertain. The CDR3 is 14 residues long. With 4 bases removed from V and 4 bases from J, the gap between germline ends came to 13 bases. CDR1 is SGHTA and CDR2 is FQGTGA in the germline V gene. The CDR3 reads CASSSTEDPYGYTF. CDR3 DNA sequence: TGTGCCAGCAGCTCGACGGAGGACCCCTATGGCTACACCTTC.

The CDR3 reads CASSGGHFSLEQYF. The DNA of the CDR3 is TGTGCCAGCAGTGGGGGGCACTTCTCCCTCGAGCAGTACTTC. The chain couples TRBV6-2 or TRBV6-3 to TRBJ2-7; D may match TRBD1 or TRBD2 (6 bases each). This CDR3 has 14 residues. Between the trimmed V and J ends, which lost 5 bases and 6 bases, there was a span of 17 bases. The V gene's germline CDR1 is MNHEY and CDR2 SVGEGT.

This clonotype was picked up many times. The chain has TRBV6-1 and TRBJ2-6, with 7 bases fitting TRBD1. Per the germline V gene, CDR1 is MNHNS and CDR2 is SASEGT. Losses at the gene ends were 2 bases for V and 2 bases for J; bases not matched to a gene: 0. There are 15 residues in the CDR3. Here the CDR3 reads CASSEQGAGANVLTF. The CDR3 DNA sequence: TGTGCCAGCAGTGAACAGGGGGCTGGGGCCAACGTCCTGACTTTC.

In this sample, this clonotype turned up many times. This chain connects TRBV30 to TRBJ1-2; perhaps TRBD1 as D (6 bases). CDR1 GTSNPN and CDR2 SVGIG come from the germline V gene (reference sequence). The CDR3 runs 12 residues. V lost 4 bases to trimming and J lost 7 bases, with 13 bases between them. The DNA of the CDR3 is TGTGCCTGGAAGGGGGGGGCGAGTGGCTACACCTTC. This codes for CAWKGGASGYTF.

This chain joins TRBV4-1 and TRBJ1-2, with TRBD1 as a possible D gene (6 bases). The CDR3 is 16 amino acids. Trimming cost V 4 bases and J 3 bases, with 18 bases left between them. Germline CDR1 MGHRA, CDR2 YSYEKL. The CDR3 DNA sequence: TGCGCCAGCAGCCTATCCCCCACAGGGCCAGACTATGGCTACACCTTC. It yields the protein CASSLSPTGPDYGYTF.

This rearrangement joins TRBV7-9 to TRBJ1-1; 7 positions agree with TRBD1. Germline trimming cut 6 bases from V and 1 base from J; bases unmatched to any gene: 8. The CDR3 loop spans 15 amino acids. CDR1 SEHNR and CDR2 FQNEAQ come from the germline V gene (reference sequence). CDR3 loop: CASRAGAGGNTEAFF. CDR3 in DNA: TGTGCCAGCAGGGCCGGGGCAGGGGGGAACACTGAAGCTTTCTTT.

This clonotype was recorded only once. A much larger clone differs from this one at a single base, so this may be a read error. It is likely a read error, because the conserved phenylalanine at the end of the CDR3 is missing. The chain uses TRBV10-1 and TRBJ1-2; tentatively, D is TRBD1 (5 bases). Germline loops: CDR1 WNHNN, CDR2 SYGVQD (reference sequence). The CDR3 length is 13 residues. V lost 10 bases to trimming and J lost 4 bases, with 16 bases between them. In DNA, the CDR3 is TGCGCCACCCAACAGGATCGCGCCTATGGCTACACCTTG. Encoded protein: CATQQDRAYGYTL.